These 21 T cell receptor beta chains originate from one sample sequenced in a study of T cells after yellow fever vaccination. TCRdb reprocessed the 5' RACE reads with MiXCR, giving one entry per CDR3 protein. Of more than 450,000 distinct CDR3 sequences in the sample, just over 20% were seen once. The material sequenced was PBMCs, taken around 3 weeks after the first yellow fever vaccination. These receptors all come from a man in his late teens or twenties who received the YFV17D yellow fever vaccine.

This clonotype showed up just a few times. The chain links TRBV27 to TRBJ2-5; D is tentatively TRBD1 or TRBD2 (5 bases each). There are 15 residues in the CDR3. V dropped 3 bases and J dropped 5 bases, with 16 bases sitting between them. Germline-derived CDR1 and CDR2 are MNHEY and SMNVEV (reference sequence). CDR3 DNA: TGTGCCAGCAGTTTGGTCAGGGAGATGAGTGAGACCCAGTACTTC. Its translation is CASSLVREMSETQYF.

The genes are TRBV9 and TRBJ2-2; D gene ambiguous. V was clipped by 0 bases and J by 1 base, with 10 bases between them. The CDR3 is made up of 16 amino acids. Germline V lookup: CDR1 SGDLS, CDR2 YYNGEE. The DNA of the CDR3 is TGTGCCAGCAGCGTAGAGTGGGGATTGAACACCGGGGAGCTGTTTTTT. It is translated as CASSVEWGLNTGELFF.

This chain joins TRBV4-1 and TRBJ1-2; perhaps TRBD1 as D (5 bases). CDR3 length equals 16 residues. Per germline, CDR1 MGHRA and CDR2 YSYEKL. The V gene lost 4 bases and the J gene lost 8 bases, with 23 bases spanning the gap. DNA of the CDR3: TGCGCCAGCAGCCGTGGTCCGGGGCGAGATCTTTGGGGCTACACCTTC. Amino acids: CASSRGPGRDLWGYTF.

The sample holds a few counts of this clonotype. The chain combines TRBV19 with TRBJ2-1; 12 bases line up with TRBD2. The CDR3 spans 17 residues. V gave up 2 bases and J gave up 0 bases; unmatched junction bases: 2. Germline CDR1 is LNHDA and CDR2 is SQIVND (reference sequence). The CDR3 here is CASSITSGRSSYNEQFF. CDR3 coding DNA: TGTGCCAGTAGTATAACTAGCGGGAGGAGCTCCTACAATGAGCAGTTCTTC.

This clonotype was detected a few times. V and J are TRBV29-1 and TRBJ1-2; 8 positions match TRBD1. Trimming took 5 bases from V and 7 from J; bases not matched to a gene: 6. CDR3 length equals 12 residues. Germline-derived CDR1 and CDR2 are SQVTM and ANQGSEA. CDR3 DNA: TGCAGCGTTCAGCCAGGGGGCCGTGGCTACACCTTC. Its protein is CSVQPGGRGYTF.

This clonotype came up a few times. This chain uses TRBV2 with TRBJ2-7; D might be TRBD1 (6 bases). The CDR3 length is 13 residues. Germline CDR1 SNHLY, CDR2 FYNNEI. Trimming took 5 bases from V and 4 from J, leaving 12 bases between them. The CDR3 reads CASSKQGSYEQYV. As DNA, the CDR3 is TGTGCCAGCAGTAAACAGGGATCTTACGAGCAGTACGTC.

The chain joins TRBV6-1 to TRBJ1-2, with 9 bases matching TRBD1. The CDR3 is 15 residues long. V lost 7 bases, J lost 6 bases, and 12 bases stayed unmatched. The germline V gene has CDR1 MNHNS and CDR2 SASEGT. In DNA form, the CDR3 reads TGTGCCAGCACCCGACCGGGACAGGGTACCCATGGCTACACCTTC. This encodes CASTRPGQGTHGYTF.

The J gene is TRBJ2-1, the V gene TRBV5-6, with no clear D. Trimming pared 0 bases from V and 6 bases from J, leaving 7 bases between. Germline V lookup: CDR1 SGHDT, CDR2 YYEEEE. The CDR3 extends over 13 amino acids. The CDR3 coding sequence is TGTGCCAGCAGCTTGGACAGTCCCAATGAGCAGTTCTTC. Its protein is CASSLDSPNEQFF. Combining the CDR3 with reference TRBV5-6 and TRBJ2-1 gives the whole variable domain DAGVTQSPTHLIKTRGQQVTLRCSPKSGHDTVSWYQQALGQGPQFIFQYYEEEERQRGNFPDRFSGHQFPNYSSELNVNALLLGDSALYLCASSLDSPNEQFFGPGTRLTVL.

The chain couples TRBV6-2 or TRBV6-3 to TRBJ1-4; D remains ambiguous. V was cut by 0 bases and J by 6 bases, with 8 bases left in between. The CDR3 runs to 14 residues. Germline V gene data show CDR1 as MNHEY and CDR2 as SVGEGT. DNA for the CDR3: TGTGCCAGCAGTTACTCCTCGTGGGATGAAAAACTGTTTTTT. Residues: CASSYSSWDEKLFF.

In nucleotides, the CDR3 is TGTGCCAGCAGCGGACAAACCAGGCTAGCGGCGCAAGAGACCCAGTACTTC. It translates to CASSGQTRLAAQETQYF. V usage is TRBV9 and J usage is TRBJ2-5, with TRBD2 matching over 7 bases. Trimming removed 3 bases from V and 2 bases from J; junction bases left unmatched: 13. In germline, CDR1 is SGDLS, CDR2 YYNGEE. CDR3 length: 17 amino acids.

CDR3 in DNA: TGTGCCAGCCATAATGACGGGAACACCGGGGAGCTGTTTTTT. It specifies CASHNDGNTGELFF. The V and J genes are TRBV5-5 and TRBJ2-2; no firm D call. Trimming removed 7 bases from V and 1 base from J, with 11 bases in between. Germline CDR1 reads SGHKS; CDR2 reads YYEKEE (reference sequence). This CDR3 is 14 amino acids long.

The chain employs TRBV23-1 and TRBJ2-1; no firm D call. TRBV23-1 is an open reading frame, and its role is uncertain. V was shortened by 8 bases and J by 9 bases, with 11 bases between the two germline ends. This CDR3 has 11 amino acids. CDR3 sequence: CASLLPSEQFF. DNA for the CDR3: TGCGCCAGCCTGTTACCTTCTGAGCAGTTCTTC.

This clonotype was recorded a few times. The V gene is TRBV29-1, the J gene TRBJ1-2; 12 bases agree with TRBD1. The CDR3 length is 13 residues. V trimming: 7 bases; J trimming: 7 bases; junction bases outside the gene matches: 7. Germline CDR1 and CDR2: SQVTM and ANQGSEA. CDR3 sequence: CSAGGQGALGYTF. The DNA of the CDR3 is TGCAGCGCCGGGGGACAGGGGGCACTTGGCTACACCTTC. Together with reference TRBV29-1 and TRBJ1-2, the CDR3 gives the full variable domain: SAVISQKPSRDICQRGTSLTIQCQVDSQVTMMFWYRQQPGQSLTLIATANQGSEATYESGFVIDKFPISRPNLTFSTLTVSNMSPEDSSIYLCSAGGQGALGYTFGSGTRLTVV.

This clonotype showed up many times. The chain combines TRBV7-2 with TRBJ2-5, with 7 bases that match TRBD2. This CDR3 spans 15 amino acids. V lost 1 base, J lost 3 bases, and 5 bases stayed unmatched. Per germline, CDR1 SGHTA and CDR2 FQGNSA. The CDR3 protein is CASSLGGGGEETQYF. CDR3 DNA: TGTGCCAGCAGCTTAGGGGGGGGAGGTGAAGAGACCCAGTACTTC.

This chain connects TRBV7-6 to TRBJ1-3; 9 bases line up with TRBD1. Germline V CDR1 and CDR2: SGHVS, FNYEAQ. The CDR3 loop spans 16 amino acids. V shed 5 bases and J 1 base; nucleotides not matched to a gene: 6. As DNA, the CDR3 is TGTGCCAGCAGCCCAACCGACAGGGGGTCTGGAAACACCATATATTTT. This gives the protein CASSPTDRGSGNTIYF.

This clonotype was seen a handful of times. CDR3 loop: CASSLATPSQETQYF. For the CDR3, the DNA is TGCGCCAGCAGCTTGGCCACGCCTAGCCAAGAGACCCAGTACTTC. The chain carries TRBV5-1 and TRBJ2-5; no firm D call. Germline loops: CDR1 SGHRS, CDR2 YFSETQ. The CDR3 is 15 residues long. Deletions cut 0 bases from V and 1 base from J, with 10 bases between.

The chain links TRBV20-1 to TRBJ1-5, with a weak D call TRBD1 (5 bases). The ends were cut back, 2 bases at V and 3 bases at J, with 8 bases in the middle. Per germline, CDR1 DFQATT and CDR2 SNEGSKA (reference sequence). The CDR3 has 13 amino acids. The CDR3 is CSARQGANQPQHF. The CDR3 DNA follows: TGCAGTGCTAGACAGGGCGCCAATCAGCCCCAGCATTTT.

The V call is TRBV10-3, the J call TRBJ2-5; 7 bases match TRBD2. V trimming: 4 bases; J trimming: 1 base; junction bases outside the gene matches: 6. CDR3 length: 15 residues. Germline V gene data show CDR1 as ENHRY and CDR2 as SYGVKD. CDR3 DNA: TGTGCCATCAGTGCGTTAGGGAGGGGCCAAGAGACCCAGTACTTC. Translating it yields CAISALGRGQETQYF.

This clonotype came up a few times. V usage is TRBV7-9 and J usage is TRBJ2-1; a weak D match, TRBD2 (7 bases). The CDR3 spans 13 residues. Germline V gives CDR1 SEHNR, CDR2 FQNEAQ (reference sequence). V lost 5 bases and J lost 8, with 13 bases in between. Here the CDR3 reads CASSPGGPDEQFF. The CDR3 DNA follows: TGTGCCAGCAGCCCGGGGGGCCCGGATGAGCAGTTCTTC.

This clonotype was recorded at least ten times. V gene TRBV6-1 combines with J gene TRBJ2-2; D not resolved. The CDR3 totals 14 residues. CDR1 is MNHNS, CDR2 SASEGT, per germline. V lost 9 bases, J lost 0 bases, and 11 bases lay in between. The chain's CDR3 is CASENVSNTGELFF. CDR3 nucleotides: TGTGCCAGTGAGAACGTTTCGAACACCGGGGAGCTGTTTTTT.

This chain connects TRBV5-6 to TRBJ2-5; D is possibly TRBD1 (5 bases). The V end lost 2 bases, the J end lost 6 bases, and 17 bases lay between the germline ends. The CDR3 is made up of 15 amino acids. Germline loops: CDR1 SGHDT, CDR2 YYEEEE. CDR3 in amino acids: CASSFIAGKMQTQYF. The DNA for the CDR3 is TGTGCCAGCAGCTTTATTGCAGGGAAGATGCAGACCCAGTACTTC.